Each of the 18 T cell receptor beta chains below was sequenced from the same sample in a study of technical replicates of blood from several donors. TCRdb's copy holds only in-frame clones and misses some; the assay was immunoSEQ multiplex PCR. This sample has tens of thousands of clones, with roughly 94% found just once. Material for sequencing was T cells isolated from PBMCs. These receptors originate from a human donor in good health.

The chain joins TRBV28 to TRBJ2-3; 7 bases align to TRBD1. The trim removed 10 bases at V and 3 bases at J, leaving 7 bases unmatched. Looked up from germline, CDR1 is MDHEN and CDR2 is SYDVKM. CDR3 length: 13 residues. CDR3 DNA sequence: TGTGCCAACGGGACAGCTCTAACAGATACGCAGTATTTT. It codes for CANGTALTDTQYF.

The chain combines TRBV10-3 with TRBJ2-7; D is ambiguous. The CDR3 runs 13 residues. V lost 7 bases, J lost 5 bases, and 15 bases lay in between. The V gene's germline CDR1 is ENHRY and CDR2 SYGVKD. In DNA, the CDR3 is TGTGCCATCAACGCGGTGGCTAAACACGAGCAGTACTTC. Its translation is CAINAVAKHEQYF.

The rearrangement joins TRBV7-9 to TRBJ2-5; 8 bases agree with TRBD2. The CDR3 has 15 residues. Trimming took 3 bases from V and 5 from J; bases not matched to a gene: 8. Looked up from germline, CDR1 is SEHNR and CDR2 is FQNEAQ (reference sequence). The CDR3 spells CASSFPTSALETQYF. The CDR3 nucleotides are TGTGCCAGCAGCTTCCCGACTAGCGCATTGGAGACCCAGTACTTC.

The V and J genes are TRBV29-1 and TRBJ2-2; possible D gene TRBD1, 6 bases. V lost 2 bases, J lost 6 bases, and 13 bases lay in between. The CDR3 runs 14 residues. Germline lookup yields CDR1 SQVTM and CDR2 ANQGSEA. The CDR3 DNA is TGCAGCGTTGAATTGGGACATCGAGCCGGGGAGCTGTTTTTT. Encoded protein: CSVELGHRAGELFF.

The chain uses TRBV6-6 and TRBJ2-1, with 7 bases identical to TRBD1. Germline V gene data show CDR1 as MNHNY and CDR2 as SVGAGI (reference sequence). The V gene end was trimmed by 4 bases and the J gene end by 8 bases; junction bases not matched to a gene: 2. CDR3 length: 12 residues. In DNA, the CDR3 is TGTGCCAGCAGTTCCGACAGGGATGAGCAGTTCTTC. It yields the protein CASSSDRDEQFF.

The chain recombines TRBV9 with TRBJ2-1; D is possibly TRBD1 (6 bases). Germline V gives CDR1 SGDLS, CDR2 YYNGEE. With 2 bases removed from V and 5 bases from J, the gap between germline ends came to 11 bases. The length of the CDR3 is 14 residues. The CDR3 DNA follows: TGTGCCAGCAGCGTGGACAGTTACCACAATGAGCAGTTCTTC. Translating gives CASSVDSYHNEQFF.

This sequence joins TRBV7-9 and TRBJ1-2; unclear D gene. The CDR3 sequence is 12 residues long. V was clipped by 0 bases and J by 8 bases, with 7 bases between them. Germline V gene data show CDR1 as SEHNR and CDR2 as FQNEAQ (reference sequence). CDR3: CASSLAVGGYTF. In DNA, the CDR3 is TGTGCCAGCAGCTTAGCGGTCGGGGGCTACACCTTC. The complete variable domain, with remaining parts taken from reference TRBV7-9 and TRBJ1-2, reads DTGVSQNPRHKITKRGQNVTFRCDPISEHNRLYWYRQTLGQGPEFLTYFQNEAQLEKSRLLSDRFSAERPKGSFSTLEIQRTEQGDSAMYLCASSLAVGGYTFGSGTRLTVV.

V is TRBV28 and J is TRBJ2-7, with 9 bases lining up with TRBD1. The CDR3 covers 14 residues. CDR1 and CDR2 (germline): MDHEN, SYDVKM. With 6 bases clipped from V and 1 base from J, the junction kept 4 bases outside the gene matches. DNA of the CDR3: TGTGCCAGCAGGGCCGGGACAGGGTCCTACGAGCAGTACTTC. Translated: CASRAGTGSYEQYF.

The V call is TRBV19, the J call TRBJ2-7, with 9 bases aligning to TRBD1. This CDR3 region has 14 residues. The V segment lost 5 bases and the J segment 4 bases; nucleotides outside the gene matches: 6. CDR1 is LNHDA and CDR2 is SQIVND in the germline V gene (reference sequence). CDR3 sequence: CASSLPGQGYEQYF. The CDR3 DNA reads as TGTGCCAGTAGTTTACCGGGACAGGGATACGAGCAGTACTTC.

The J gene is TRBJ1-2, the V gene TRBV6-1; D is possibly TRBD1 (6 bases). V was shortened by 6 bases and J by 4 bases, with 15 bases between the two germline ends. The CDR3 runs to 14 residues. From germline, CDR1 is MNHNS and CDR2 SASEGT. Written as DNA, the CDR3 is TGTGCCAGCAGAGCACAGGGAAACCTCTATGGCTACACCTTC. Amino acid sequence: CASRAQGNLYGYTF.

The chain links TRBV9 to TRBJ2-3, with 10 positions matching TRBD1. V shed 3 bases and J 3 bases; nucleotides not matched to a gene: 4. Germline lookup yields CDR1 SGDLS and CDR2 YYNGEE. This CDR3 has 15 residues. CDR3 sequence (DNA): TGTGCCAGCAGCGCTGGACAGGGGGGTACAGATACGCAGTATTTT. Translated: CASSAGQGGTDTQYF.

The chain has TRBV6-1 and TRBJ1-2; D gene unclear. Trimming stripped 3 bases from V and 8 bases from J, with 19 bases between. The germline CDR1 and CDR2 sequences are MNHNS and SASEGT. The CDR3 runs 15 residues. The chain's CDR3 is CASSDNPAGLEGYTF. As DNA, the CDR3 is TGTGCCAGCAGTGACAACCCCGCGGGCCTTGAAGGCTACACCTTC.

This chain links TRBV10-3 with TRBJ2-1; 10 nucleotides match TRBD1. Looked up from germline, CDR1 is ENHRY and CDR2 is SYGVKD. V shed 7 bases, J shed 0 bases, and the junction held 6 bases outside the gene matches. The CDR3 has 16 amino acids. For the CDR3, the DNA is TGTGCCATCACCGGGGACAGGGGACTCTCCTACAATGAGCAGTTCTTC. Its translation is CAITGDRGLSYNEQFF.

The gene calls are TRBV7-2 and TRBJ1-5; D is uncertain. Germline V gene data show CDR1 as SGHTA and CDR2 as FQGNSA. The CDR3 loop spans 11 amino acids. The germline V and J ends were trimmed by 1 base and 12 bases, with 7 bases remaining between them. CDR3 sequence reads: CASSLGGNQHF. CDR3 coding DNA: TGTGCCAGCAGCTTAGGCGGAAACCAGCATTTT.

The rearrangement joins TRBV15 to TRBJ1-2; 9 positions agree with TRBD1. CDR3 length equals 14 residues. Per germline, CDR1 LNHNV and CDR2 YYDKDF (reference sequence). V lost 5 bases, J lost 3 bases, and 4 bases stayed unmatched. The CDR3 DNA follows: TGTGCCACCAGCGCGGACAGGGGCTACTATGGCTACACCTTC. As protein: CATSADRGYYGYTF.

The chain has TRBV5-1 and TRBJ2-5; D remains ambiguous. V dropped 1 base and J dropped 4 bases, with 11 bases sitting between them. Germline CDR1 reads SGHRS; CDR2 reads YFSETQ. This CDR3 has 14 amino acids. The CDR3 DNA follows: TGCGCCAGCAGCTTGAACCAGATTGTAGAGACCCAGTACTTC. Protein: CASSLNQIVETQYF.

The chain links TRBV9 to TRBJ2-3, with D maybe TRBD1 (6 bases). The CDR3 consists of 15 residues. Germline assignment: CDR1 SGDLS and CDR2 YYNGEE. V lost 4 bases, J lost 1 base, and 13 bases lay in between. The CDR3 nucleotides are TGTGCCAGCAGCTTCAGGGGAGTTGGCACAGATACGCAGTATTTT. Translation gives CASSFRGVGTDTQYF.

The V call is TRBV27, the J call TRBJ2-1; 7 bases map to TRBD1. The V gene end was trimmed by 8 bases and the J gene end by 2 bases; junction bases not matched to a gene: 6. The CDR3 sequence is 14 residues long. Germline CDR1 is MNHEY and CDR2 is SMNVEV (reference sequence). CDR3 DNA: TGTGCCAGCTACCGGGACAGCACCTACAATGAGCAGTTCTTC. It specifies CASYRDSTYNEQFF.